This TCR beta chain comes out of a study of blood T cell repertoires in COVID-19. Looking at the study overall: Samples of COVID-19 (acute and convalescent) were obtained from the United States, Italy and Spain. In each case, the material was cDNA or gDNA derived from T cells, B-cell-depleted T cells, or PBMCs.

This CDR3 contains 16 residues. CDR1 and CDR2 (germline): KGHSH, LQKENI. V lost 3 bases and J lost 6; bases outside the gene matches: 8. In the authors' workflow: For nucleated cells, counts were estimated from reference gene primer amplification. The assay was immunoSEQ multiplex PCR, and TCRdb's table has in-frame clones only and misses some. That table furnishes V, J and clone size, whereas the DNA furnished D and trimming. The sample has roughly 180,000 clones; 75% to 90% are singletons. What was sequenced was peripheral blood. The TCR comes from a woman aged 55 to 70 with acute or convalescent COVID-19. The chain links TRBV18 to TRBJ2-1; TRBD2 agrees at 10 bases. In DNA, the CDR3 is TGTGCCAGCTCACCTGGACGGGGGACTAGCGTCAATGAGCAGTTCTTC. Translating gives CASSPGRGTSVNEQFF.